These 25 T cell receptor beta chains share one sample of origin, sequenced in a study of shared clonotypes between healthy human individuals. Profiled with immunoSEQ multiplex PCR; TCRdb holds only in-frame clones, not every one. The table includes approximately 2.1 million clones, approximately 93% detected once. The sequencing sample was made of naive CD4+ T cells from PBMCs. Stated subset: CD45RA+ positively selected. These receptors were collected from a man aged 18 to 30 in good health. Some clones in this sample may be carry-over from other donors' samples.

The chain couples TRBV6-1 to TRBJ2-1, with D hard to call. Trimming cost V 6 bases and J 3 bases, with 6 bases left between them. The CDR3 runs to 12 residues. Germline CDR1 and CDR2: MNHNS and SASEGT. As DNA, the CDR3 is TGTGCCAGCAGACACATCTACAATGAGCAGTTCTTC. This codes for CASRHIYNEQFF.

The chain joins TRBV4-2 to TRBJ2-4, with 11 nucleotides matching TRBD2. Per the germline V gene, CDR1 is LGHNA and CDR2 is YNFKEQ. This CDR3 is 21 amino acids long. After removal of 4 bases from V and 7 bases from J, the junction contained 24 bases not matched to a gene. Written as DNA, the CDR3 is TGTGCCAGCAGCCTCAGACCCCCAGCGGTAGCGGGAGGGCCGGGGGGCAACATTCAGTACTTC. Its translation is CASSLRPPAVAGGPGGNIQYF.

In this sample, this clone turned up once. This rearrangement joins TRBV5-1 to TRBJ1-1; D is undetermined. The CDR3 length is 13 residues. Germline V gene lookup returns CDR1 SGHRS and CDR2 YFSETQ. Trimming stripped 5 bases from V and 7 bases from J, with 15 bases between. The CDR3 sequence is CASSVGRPNEAFF. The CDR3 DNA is TGCGCCAGCAGTGTGGGTAGGCCCAATGAAGCTTTCTTT.

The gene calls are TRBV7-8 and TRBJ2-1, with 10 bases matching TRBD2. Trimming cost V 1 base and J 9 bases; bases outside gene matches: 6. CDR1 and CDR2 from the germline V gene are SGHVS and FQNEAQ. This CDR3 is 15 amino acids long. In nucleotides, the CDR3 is TGTGCCAGCAGCTTAGTGCCTAGCGGGAGTAGTGAGCAGTTCTTC. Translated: CASSLVPSGSSEQFF.

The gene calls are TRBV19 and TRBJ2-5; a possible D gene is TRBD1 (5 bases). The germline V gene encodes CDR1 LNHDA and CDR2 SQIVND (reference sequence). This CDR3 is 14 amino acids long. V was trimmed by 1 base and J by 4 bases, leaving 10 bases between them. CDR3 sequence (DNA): TGTGCCAGTAGTATAGTCGGGCAGGGAGAGACCCAGTACTTC. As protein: CASSIVGQGETQYF.

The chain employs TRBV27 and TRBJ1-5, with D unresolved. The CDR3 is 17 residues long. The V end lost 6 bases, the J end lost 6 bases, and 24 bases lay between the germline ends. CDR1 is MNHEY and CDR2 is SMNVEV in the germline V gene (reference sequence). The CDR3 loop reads CASSPSGSLRSAQPQHF. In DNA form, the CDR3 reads TGTGCCAGCAGCCCCTCGGGGTCCCTAAGGTCGGCTCAGCCCCAGCATTTT.

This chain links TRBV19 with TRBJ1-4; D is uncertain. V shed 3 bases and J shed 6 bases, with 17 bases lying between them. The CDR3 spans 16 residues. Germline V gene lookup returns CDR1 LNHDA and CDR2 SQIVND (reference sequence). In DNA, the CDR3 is TGTGCCAGTAGTATCGGCTGGAGGTCAGGCGATGAAAAACTGTTTTTT. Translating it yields CASSIGWRSGDEKLFF. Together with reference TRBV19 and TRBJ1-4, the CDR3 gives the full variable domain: DGGITQSPKYLFRKEGQNVTLSCEQNLNHDAMYWYRQDPGQGLRLIYYSQIVNDFQKGDIAEGYSVSREKKESFPLTVTSAQKNPTAFYLCASSIGWRSGDEKLFFGSGTQLSVL.

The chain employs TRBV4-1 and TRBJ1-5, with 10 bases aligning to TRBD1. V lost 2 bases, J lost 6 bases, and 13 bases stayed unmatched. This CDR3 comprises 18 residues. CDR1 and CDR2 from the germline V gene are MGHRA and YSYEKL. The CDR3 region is CASSQTFKGQGNIQPQHF. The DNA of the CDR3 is TGCGCCAGCAGCCAAACGTTTAAGGGACAGGGGAATATTCAGCCCCAGCATTTT.

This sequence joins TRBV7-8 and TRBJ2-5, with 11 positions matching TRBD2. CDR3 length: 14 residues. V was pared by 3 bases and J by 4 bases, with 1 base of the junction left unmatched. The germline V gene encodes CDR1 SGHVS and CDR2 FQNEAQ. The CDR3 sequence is CASSFSGRVETQYF. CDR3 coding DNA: TGTGCCAGCAGCTTTAGCGGGAGGGTAGAGACCCAGTACTTC.

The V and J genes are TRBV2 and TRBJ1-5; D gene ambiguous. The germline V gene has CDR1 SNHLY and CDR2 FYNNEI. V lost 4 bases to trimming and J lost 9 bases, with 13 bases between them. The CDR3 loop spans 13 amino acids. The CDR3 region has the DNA TGTGCCAGCAGTGTCAGACCTCTAATGCCCCAGCATTTT. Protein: CASSVRPLMPQHF. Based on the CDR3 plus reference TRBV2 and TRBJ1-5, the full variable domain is EPEVTQTPSHQVTQMGQEVILRCVPISNHLYFYWYRQILGQKVEFLVSFYNNEISEKSEIFDDQFSVERPDGSNFTLKIRSTKLEDSAMYFCASSVRPLMPQHFGDGTRLSIL.

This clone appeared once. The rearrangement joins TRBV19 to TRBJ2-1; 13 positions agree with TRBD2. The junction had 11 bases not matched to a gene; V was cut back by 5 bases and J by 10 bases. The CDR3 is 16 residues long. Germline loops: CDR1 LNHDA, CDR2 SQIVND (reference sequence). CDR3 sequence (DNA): TGTGCCAGTAGTCCGAGACTAGCGGGAGGCGATTGGGAGCAGTTCTTC. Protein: CASSPRLAGGDWEQFF.

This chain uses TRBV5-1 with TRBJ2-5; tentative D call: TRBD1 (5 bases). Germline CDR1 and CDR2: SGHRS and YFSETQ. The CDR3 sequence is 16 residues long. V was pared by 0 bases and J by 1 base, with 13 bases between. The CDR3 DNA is TGCGCCAGCAGCTTGGGGGGTCTAGGGGCCCAAGAGACCCAGTACTTC. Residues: CASSLGGLGAQETQYF.

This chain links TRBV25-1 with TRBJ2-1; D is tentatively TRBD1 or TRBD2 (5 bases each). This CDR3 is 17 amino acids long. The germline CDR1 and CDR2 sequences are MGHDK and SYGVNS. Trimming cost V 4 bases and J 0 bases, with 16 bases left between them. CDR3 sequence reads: CASSAGSRGYSYNEQFF. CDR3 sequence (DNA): TGTGCCAGCAGTGCGGGCAGTCGGGGCTACTCCTACAATGAGCAGTTCTTC.

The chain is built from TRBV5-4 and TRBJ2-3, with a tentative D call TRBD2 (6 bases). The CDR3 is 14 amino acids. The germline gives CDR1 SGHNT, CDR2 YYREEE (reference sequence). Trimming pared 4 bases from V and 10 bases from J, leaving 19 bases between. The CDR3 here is CASSPPLGEASQYF. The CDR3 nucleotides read TGTGCCAGCAGCCCCCCCCTGGGGGAGGCTTCGCAGTATTTT.

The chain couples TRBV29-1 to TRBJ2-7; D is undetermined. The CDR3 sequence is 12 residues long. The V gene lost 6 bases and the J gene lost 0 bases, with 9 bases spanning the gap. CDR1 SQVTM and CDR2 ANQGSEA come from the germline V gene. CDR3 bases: TGCAGCGTGACACGAAACTCCTACGAGCAGTACTTC. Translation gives CSVTRNSYEQYF.

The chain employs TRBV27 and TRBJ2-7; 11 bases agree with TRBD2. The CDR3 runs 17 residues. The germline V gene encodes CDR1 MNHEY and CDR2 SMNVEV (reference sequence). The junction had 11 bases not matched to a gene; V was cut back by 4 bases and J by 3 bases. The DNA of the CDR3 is TGTGCCAGCAGTTGGGTATCAGGGACTAGCGGCCTCTACGAGCAGTACTTC. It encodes CASSWVSGTSGLYEQYF.

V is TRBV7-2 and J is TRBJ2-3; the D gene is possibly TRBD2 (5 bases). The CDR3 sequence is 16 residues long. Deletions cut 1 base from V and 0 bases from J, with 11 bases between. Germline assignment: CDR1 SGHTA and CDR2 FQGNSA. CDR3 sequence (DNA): TGTGCCAGCAGCTTAGTACTAGTCGGTAGCACAGATACGCAGTATTTT. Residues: CASSLVLVGSTDTQYF.

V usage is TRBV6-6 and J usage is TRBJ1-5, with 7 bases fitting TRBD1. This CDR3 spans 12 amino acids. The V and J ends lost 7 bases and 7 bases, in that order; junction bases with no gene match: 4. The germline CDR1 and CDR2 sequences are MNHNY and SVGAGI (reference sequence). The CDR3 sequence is CASKGAGQPQHF. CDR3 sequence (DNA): TGTGCCAGCAAGGGGGCAGGCCAGCCCCAGCATTTT.

The CDR3 sequence is CATSKNPGLEAGELFF. The CDR3 DNA sequence: TGTGCCACCAGCAAAAATCCGGGCTTAGAGGCCGGGGAGCTGTTTTTT. This rearrangement joins TRBV15 to TRBJ2-2; D uncertain. This CDR3 comprises 16 residues. Trimming pared 4 bases from V and 6 bases from J, leaving 18 bases between. The germline CDR1 and CDR2 sequences are LNHNV and YYDKDF (reference sequence).

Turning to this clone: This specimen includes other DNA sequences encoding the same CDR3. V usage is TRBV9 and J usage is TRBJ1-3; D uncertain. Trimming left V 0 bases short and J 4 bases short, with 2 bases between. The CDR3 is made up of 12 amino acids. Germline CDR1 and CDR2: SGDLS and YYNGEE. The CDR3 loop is CASSVAGNTIYF. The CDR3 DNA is TGTGCCAGCAGCGTAGCCGGAAACACCATATATTTT.

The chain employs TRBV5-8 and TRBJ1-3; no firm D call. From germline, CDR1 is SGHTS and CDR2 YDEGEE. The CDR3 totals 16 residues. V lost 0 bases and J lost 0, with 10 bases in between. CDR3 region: CASSLVVFSSGNTIYF. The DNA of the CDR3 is TGTGCCAGCAGCTTGGTAGTTTTCAGCTCTGGAAACACCATATATTTT.

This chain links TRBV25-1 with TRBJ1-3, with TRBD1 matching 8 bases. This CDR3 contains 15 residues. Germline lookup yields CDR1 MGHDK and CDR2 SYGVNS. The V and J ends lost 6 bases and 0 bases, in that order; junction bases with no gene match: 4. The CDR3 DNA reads TGTGCCAGCAGCCGGACAGGGAGCTCTGGAAACACCATATATTTT. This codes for CASSRTGSSGNTIYF. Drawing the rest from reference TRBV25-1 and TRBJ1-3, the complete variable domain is EADIYQTPRYLVIGTGKKITLECSQTMGHDKMYWYQQDPGMELHLIHYSYGVNSTEKGDLSSESTVSRIRTEHFPLTLESARPSHTSQYLCASSRTGSSGNTIYFGEGSWLTVV.

CDR3 amino acids: CASSPMSAANYGYTF. The CDR3 nucleotides are TGTGCCAGCAGCCCCATGTCCGCGGCTAACTATGGCTACACCTTC. The chain combines TRBV6-5 with TRBJ1-2; D is unresolved. Per the germline V gene, CDR1 is MNHEY and CDR2 is SVGAGI. V was clipped by 6 bases and J by 0 bases, with 14 bases between them. The CDR3 spans 15 residues.

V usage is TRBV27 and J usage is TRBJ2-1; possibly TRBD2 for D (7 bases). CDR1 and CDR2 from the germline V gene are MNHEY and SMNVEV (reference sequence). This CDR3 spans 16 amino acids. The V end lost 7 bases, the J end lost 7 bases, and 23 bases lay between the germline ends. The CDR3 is CASTRGAGVGGNEQFF. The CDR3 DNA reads TGTGCCAGCACCCGGGGGGCAGGGGTGGGTGGAAATGAGCAGTTCTTC.

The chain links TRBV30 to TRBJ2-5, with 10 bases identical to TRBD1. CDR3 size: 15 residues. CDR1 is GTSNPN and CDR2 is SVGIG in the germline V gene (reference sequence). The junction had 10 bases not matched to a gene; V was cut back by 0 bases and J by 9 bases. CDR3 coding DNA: TGTGCCTGGAGTGTGGGGGGGGACAGGGGACTATCCCAGTACTTC. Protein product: CAWSVGGDRGLSQYF.